The 17 T cell receptor beta chains listed next were all sequenced from one sample in a study of blood T cells in healthy people across ages. The second PCR ran about 6 to 12 cycles with a sample-barcoded 5' primer and J-beta primers. One entry per CDR3 protein, called by TCRdb with MiXCR from the 5' RACE reads. Of around 800,000 distinct CDR3 sequences listed, 35% to 60% were seen once; the top ten hold 15% to 20%. The specimen sequenced was blood. All receptors come from a man older than 75 in good health.

The chain is built from TRBV9 and TRBJ2-6; 8 nucleotides line up with TRBD1. The CDR3 is 17 residues long. J gave up 0 bases and V 2 bases, and 4 bases lay outside the gene matches. Germline CDR1 is SGDLS and CDR2 is YYNGEE. The CDR3 protein is CASSVTGAGSGANVLTF. CDR3 nucleotide sequence: TGTGCCAGCAGCGTGACAGGGGCCGGCTCTGGGGCCAACGTCCTGACTTTC.

The chain joins TRBV7-2 to TRBJ2-7, with 9 bases aligning to TRBD2. The V segment lost 2 bases and the J segment 4 bases; nucleotides outside the gene matches: 9. The CDR3 runs to 16 residues. Germline CDR1 reads SGHTA; CDR2 reads FQGNSA. This CDR3 reads CASSLMRGGARYEQYF. The CDR3 nucleotides read TGTGCCAGCAGCTTAATGCGGGGGGGGGCTAGGTACGAGCAGTACTTC.

The sample holds a few counts of this clonotype. The chain couples TRBV7-2 to TRBJ1-2; TRBD1 aligns across 10 bases. The CDR3 is 15 residues long. With V trimmed by 5 bases and J by 3 bases, 6 bases remained unmatched. In germline, CDR1 is SGHTA, CDR2 FQGNSA. The CDR3 DNA reads as TGTGCCAGCAGCCACGGACAGGGGGAATACTATGGCTACACCTTC. This sequence encodes CASSHGQGEYYGYTF.

The chain links TRBV2 to TRBJ2-3; 7 positions agree with TRBD2. This CDR3 contains 15 residues. J gave up 8 bases and V 5 bases, and 13 bases lay outside the gene matches. Germline-derived CDR1 and CDR2 are SNHLY and FYNNEI. The CDR3 bases are TGTGCCAGCAGTATAAGAGCGGAGCGGGGAGGTACGCAGTATTTT. Residues: CASSIRAERGGTQYF.

This clonotype was observed many times. The V and J genes are TRBV10-3 and TRBJ2-7; TRBD1 aligns across 9 bases. CDR1 is ENHRY and CDR2 is SYGVKD in the germline V gene. This CDR3 has 15 amino acids. The ends lost 0 bases at V and 6 bases at J; junction bases unmatched: 6. CDR3 coding DNA: TGTGCCATCAGTGAGTCTCCGGGGACAGGGTCCGAGCAGTACTTC. Its protein is CAISESPGTGSEQYF.

For the CDR3, the DNA is TGTGCCAGCAGTTTATACGGGGGTGATGGTATTTGGAATGAGCAGTACTTC. This codes for CASSLYGGDGIWNEQYF. The gene calls are TRBV27 and TRBJ2-5; a possible D gene is TRBD2 (6 bases). CDR3 size: 17 residues. The V and J ends lost 1 base and 11 bases respectively, with 26 bases between them. The germline CDR1 and CDR2 sequences are MNHEY and SMNVEV (reference sequence).

Comments on this clonotype: At one boundary the junction diverges from the germline segment, which might be a read error. CDR3 protein: CSASFQLAGGSNEQIF. In DNA, the CDR3 is TGCAGTGCTAGCTTTCAACTAGCGGGAGGATCGAATGAGCAGATCTTC. V gene TRBV20-1 combines with J gene TRBJ2-1; 12 nucleotides match TRBD2. Germline CDR1 reads DFQATT; CDR2 reads SNEGSKA (reference sequence). The CDR3 loop spans 16 amino acids.

This clonotype was seen only a few times. The chain is built from TRBV5-1 and TRBJ1-4; no definite D call. The ends were cut back, 4 bases at V and 3 bases at J, with 22 bases in the middle. CDR3 length equals 18 residues. Germline V gene data show CDR1 as SGHRS and CDR2 as YFSETQ. CDR3 amino acids: CASSPNPLISEPNEKLFF. CDR3 nucleotides: TGCGCCAGCAGCCCGAACCCTCTTATATCGGAGCCTAATGAAAAACTGTTTTTT. The full variable domain, completed using reference TRBV5-1 and TRBJ1-4, is KAGVTQTPRYLIKTRGQQVTLSCSPISGHRSVSWYQQTPGQGLQFLFEYFSETQRNKGNFPGRFSGRQFSNSRSEMNVSTLELGDSALYLCASSPNPLISEPNEKLFFGSGTQLSVL.

This chain uses TRBV29-1 with TRBJ2-3, with D unresolved. V was clipped by 4 bases and J by 4 bases, with 9 bases between them. The CDR3 loop spans 12 amino acids. The germline V gene encodes CDR1 SQVTM and CDR2 ANQGSEA. Here the CDR3 DNA reads TGCAGCGTTGCCCCTAACGCAGATACGCAGTATTTT. It is translated as CSVAPNADTQYF.

This clonotype was counted between two and nine times. The rearrangement uses TRBV29-1 and TRBJ2-7, with 7 bases fitting TRBD1. The CDR3 contains 14 residues. With 7 bases clipped from V and 4 bases from J, the junction kept 13 bases outside the gene matches. CDR1 and CDR2 from the germline V gene are SQVTM and ANQGSEA. The CDR3 bases are TGCAGCGCCCTGACAGGGCAGATAGAGTACGAGCAGTACTTC. Protein product: CSALTGQIEYEQYF.

The V gene is TRBV29-1, the J gene TRBJ2-3; D unresolved. Looked up from germline, CDR1 is SQVTM and CDR2 is ANQGSEA. With 4 bases removed from V and 0 bases from J, the gap between germline ends came to 8 bases. The CDR3 is 13 residues long. In DNA, the CDR3 is TGCAGCGTTGCTACTACTAGCACAGATACGCAGTATTTT. It yields the protein CSVATTSTDTQYF.

CDR3: CASSLGTSGGPTYNEQFF. The DNA for the CDR3 is TGTGCCAGCAGCTTAGGGACTAGCGGGGGGCCGACCTACAATGAGCAGTTCTTC. This rearrangement joins TRBV5-5 to TRBJ2-1; 15 bases are shared with TRBD2. Unmatched junction bases numbered 5, after V lost 2 bases and J lost 2 bases. Germline lookup yields CDR1 SGHKS and CDR2 YYEKEE (reference sequence). The CDR3 length is 18 residues.

This clonotype was seen a handful of times. The chain has TRBV5-1 and TRBJ2-3; no clear D gene. CDR3 length equals 16 residues. Trimming stripped 4 bases from V and 0 bases from J, with 15 bases between. Germline CDR1 is SGHRS and CDR2 is YFSETQ. CDR3 nucleotides: TGCGCCAGCAGCCCCCAACCGACGGAAAGCACAGATACGCAGTATTTT. Translation gives CASSPQPTESTDTQYF.

This clonotype was seen only a few times. A much larger clone differs by one base, so this may be a read error. V is TRBV29-1 and J is TRBJ2-3; 8 bases align to TRBD2. V was clipped by 1 base and J by 8 bases; unmatched bases: 14. CDR1 and CDR2 (germline): SQVTM, ANQGSEA. The CDR3 extends over 16 amino acids. The CDR3 region is CSVEAGIAGSFGTQYF. The CDR3 coding sequence is TGCAGCGTTGAAGCTGGAATAGCGGGGTCATTTGGTACGCAGTATTTT.

A single count supports this clonotype. The chain links TRBV6-2 or TRBV6-3 to TRBJ2-3; TRBD1 agrees at 7 bases. The germline gives CDR1 MNHEY, CDR2 SVGEGT. CDR3 length: 16 residues. With V trimmed by 0 bases and J by 6 bases, 9 bases remained unmatched. The chain's CDR3 is CASSYSWDSQGDTQYF. The CDR3 nucleotides are TGTGCCAGCAGTTACTCCTGGGACAGCCAAGGCGATACGCAGTATTTT.

The rearrangement uses TRBV7-2 and TRBJ1-5; weak D call: TRBD1 (5 bases). Germline loops: CDR1 SGHTA, CDR2 FQGNSA. Trimming took 5 bases from V and 0 from J, leaving 17 bases between them. The CDR3 sequence is 17 residues long. CDR3 coding DNA: TGTGCCAGCAGCCGGGGCCATGGTCCCAATAGCAATCAGCCCCAGCATTTT. Its translation: CASSRGHGPNSNQPQHF.

The CDR3 nucleotides are TGTGCCAGCAGTTTAATTACGGCGGATAGCAATCAGCCCCAGCATTTT. Translating it yields CASSLITADSNQPQHF. The chain couples TRBV28 to TRBJ1-5; no reliable D call. The CDR3 has 16 residues. Trimming removed 2 bases from V and 0 bases from J, with 11 bases in between. In germline, CDR1 is MDHEN, CDR2 SYDVKM.